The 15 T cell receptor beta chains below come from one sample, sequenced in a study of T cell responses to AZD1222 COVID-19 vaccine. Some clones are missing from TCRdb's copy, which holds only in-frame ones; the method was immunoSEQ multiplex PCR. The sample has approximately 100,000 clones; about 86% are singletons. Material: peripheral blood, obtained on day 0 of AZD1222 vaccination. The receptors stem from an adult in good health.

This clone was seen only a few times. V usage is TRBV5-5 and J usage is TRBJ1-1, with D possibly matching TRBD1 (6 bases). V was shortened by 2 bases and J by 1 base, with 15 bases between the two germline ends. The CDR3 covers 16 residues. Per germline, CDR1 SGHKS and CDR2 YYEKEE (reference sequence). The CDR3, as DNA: TGTGCCAGCAGCTTTCAGGGGAGGTGGAGGAACACTGAAGCTTTCTTT. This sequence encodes CASSFQGRWRNTEAFF.

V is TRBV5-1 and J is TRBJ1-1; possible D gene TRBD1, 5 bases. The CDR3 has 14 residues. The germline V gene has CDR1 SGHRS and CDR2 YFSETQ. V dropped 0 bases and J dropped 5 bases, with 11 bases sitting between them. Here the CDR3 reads CASSLDHQGTEAFF. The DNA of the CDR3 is TGCGCCAGCAGCTTGGACCATCAGGGTACTGAAGCTTTCTTT. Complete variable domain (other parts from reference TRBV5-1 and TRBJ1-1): KAGVTQTPRYLIKTRGQQVTLSCSPISGHRSVSWYQQTPGQGLQFLFEYFSETQRNKGNFPGRFSGRQFSNSRSEMNVSTLELGDSALYLCASSLDHQGTEAFFGQGTRLTVV.

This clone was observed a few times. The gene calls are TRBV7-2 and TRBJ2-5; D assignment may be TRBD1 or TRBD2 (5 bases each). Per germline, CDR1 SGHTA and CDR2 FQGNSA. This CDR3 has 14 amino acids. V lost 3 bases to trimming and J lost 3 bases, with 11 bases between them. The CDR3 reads CASSFSRGEETQYF. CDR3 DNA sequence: TGTGCCAGCAGCTTTTCGAGGGGAGAAGAGACCCAGTACTTC.

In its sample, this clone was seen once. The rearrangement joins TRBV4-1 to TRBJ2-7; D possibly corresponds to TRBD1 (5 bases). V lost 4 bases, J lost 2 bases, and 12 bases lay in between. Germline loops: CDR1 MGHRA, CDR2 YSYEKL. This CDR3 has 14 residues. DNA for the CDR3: TGCGCCAGCAGCCCCACCGGACAAACCTACGAGCAGTACTTC. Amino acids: CASSPTGQTYEQYF.

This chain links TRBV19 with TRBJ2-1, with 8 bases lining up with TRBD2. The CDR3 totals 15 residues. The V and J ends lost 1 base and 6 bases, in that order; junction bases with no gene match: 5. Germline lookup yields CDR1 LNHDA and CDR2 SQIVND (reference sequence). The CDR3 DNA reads TGTGCCAGTAGTATAGCGGGAGGGGGGGCCAATGAGCAGTTCTTC. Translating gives CASSIAGGGANEQFF.

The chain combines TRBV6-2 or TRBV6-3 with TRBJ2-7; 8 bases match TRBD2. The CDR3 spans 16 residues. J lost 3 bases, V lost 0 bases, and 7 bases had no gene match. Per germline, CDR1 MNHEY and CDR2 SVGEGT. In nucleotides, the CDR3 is TGTGCCAGCAGTTACTCAAGGGTTAGCGGGGACTACGAGCAGTACTTC. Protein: CASSYSRVSGDYEQYF.

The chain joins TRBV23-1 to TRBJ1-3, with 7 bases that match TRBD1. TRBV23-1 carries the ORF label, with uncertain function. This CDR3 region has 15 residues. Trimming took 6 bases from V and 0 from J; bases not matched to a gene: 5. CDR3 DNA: TGCGCCAGCAGGGCTCGGGACAGCTCTGGAAACACCATATATTTT. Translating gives CASRARDSSGNTIYF.

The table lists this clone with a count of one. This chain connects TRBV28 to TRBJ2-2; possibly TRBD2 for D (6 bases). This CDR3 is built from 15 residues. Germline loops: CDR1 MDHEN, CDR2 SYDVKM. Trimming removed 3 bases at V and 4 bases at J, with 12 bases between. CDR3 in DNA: TGTGCCAGCAGTTTGACTAGAGCCGCCACCGGGGAGCTGTTTTTT. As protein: CASSLTRAATGELFF. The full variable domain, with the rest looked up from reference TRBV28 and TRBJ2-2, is DVKVTQSSRYLVKRTGEKVFLECVQDMDHENMFWYRQDPGLGLRLIYFSYDVKMKEKGDIPEGYSVSREKKERFSLILESASTNQTSMYLCASSLTRAATGELFFGEGSRLTVL.

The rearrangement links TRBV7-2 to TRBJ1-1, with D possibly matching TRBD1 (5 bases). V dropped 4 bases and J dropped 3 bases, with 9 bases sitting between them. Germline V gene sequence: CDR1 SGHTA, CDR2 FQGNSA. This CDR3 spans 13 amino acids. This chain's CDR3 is CASSWDLYTEAFF. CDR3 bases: TGTGCCAGCAGCTGGGACCTGTACACTGAAGCTTTCTTT.

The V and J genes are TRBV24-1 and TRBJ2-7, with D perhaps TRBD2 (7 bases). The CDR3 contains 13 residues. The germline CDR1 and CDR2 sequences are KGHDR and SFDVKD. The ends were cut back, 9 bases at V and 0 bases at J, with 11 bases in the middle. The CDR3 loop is CATAGASSYEQYF. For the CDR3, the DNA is TGTGCCACCGCGGGGGCCAGCTCCTACGAGCAGTACTTC.

CDR3 protein: CASSQDLAGRLHYEQYF. In nucleotides, the CDR3 is TGCGCCAGCAGCCAAGATTTGGCAGGGAGGCTTCATTACGAGCAGTACTTC. The chain carries TRBV4-3 and TRBJ2-7, with D perhaps matching TRBD2 (6 bases). V lost 0 bases and J lost 4, with 19 bases in between. Germline V gene lookup returns CDR1 LGHNA and CDR2 YSLEER. The CDR3 consists of 17 residues.

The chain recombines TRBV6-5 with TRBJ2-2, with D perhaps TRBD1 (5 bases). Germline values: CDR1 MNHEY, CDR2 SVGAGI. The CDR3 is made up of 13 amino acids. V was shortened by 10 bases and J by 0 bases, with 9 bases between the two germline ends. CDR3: CATIQANTGELFF. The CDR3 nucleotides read TGTGCCACCATACAGGCGAACACCGGGGAGCTGTTTTTT.

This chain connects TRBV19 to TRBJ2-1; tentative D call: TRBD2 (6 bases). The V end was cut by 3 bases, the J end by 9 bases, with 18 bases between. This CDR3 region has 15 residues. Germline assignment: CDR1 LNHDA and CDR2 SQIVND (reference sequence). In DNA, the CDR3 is TGTGCCAGTAGTATGTCCGGGACTGGGTTTTTTGAGCAGTTCTTC. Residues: CASSMSGTGFFEQFF. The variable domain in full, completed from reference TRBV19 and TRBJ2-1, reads DGGITQSPKYLFRKEGQNVTLSCEQNLNHDAMYWYRQDPGQGLRLIYYSQIVNDFQKGDIAEGYSVSREKKESFPLTVTSAQKNPTAFYLCASSMSGTGFFEQFFGPGTRLTVL.

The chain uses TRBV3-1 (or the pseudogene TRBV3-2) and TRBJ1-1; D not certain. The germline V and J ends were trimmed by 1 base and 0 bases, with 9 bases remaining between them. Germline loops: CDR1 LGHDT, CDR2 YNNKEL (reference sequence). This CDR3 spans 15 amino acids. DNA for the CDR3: TGTGCCAGCAGCCAAGGAGGGTTGGTGAACACTGAAGCTTTCTTT. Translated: CASSQGGLVNTEAFF.

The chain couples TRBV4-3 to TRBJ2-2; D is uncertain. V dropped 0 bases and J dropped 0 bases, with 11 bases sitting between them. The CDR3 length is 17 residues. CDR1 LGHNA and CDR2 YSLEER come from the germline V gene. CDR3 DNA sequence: TGCGCCAGCAGCCAAGATCTGAGCGTCGCGAACACCGGGGAGCTGTTTTTT. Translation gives CASSQDLSVANTGELFF.